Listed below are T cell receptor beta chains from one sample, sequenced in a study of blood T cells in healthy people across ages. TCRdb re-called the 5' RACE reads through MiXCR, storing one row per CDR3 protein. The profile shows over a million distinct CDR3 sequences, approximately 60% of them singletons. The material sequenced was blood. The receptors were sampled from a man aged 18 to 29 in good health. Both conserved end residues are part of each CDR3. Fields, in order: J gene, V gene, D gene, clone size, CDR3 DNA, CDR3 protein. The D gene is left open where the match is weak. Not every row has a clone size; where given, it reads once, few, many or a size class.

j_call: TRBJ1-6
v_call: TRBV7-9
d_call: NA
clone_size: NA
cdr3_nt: TGTGCCAGCAGCTTACAAGGGGCTGTTTCACCCCTCCACTTT
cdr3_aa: CASSLQGAVSPLHF

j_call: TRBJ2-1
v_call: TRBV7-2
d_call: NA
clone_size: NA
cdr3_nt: TGTGCCAGCAGCTTAGGGTGGAGTCGCAATGAGCAGTTCTTC
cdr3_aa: CASSLGWSRNEQFF

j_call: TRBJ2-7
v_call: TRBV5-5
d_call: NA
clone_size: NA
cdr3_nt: TGTGCCAGCAGCTTAGATGAGACTATCATCTGGTCCTACGAGCAGTACTTC
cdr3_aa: CASSLDETIIWSYEQYF

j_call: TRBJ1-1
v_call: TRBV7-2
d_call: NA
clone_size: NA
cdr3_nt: TGTGCCAGCAGCTTAGGGACAAATCAAGCTTTCTTT
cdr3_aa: CASSLGTNQAFF

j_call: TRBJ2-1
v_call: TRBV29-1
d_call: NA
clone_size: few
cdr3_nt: TGCAGCGGGCAGGGGGGGGAAAGCTCCTACAATGAGCAGTTCTTC
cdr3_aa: CSGQGGESSYNEQFF

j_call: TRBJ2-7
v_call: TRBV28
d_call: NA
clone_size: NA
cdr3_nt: TGTGCCAGCAACAAGGTTTTAAAATATTACGAGCAGTACTTC
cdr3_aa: CASNKVLKYYEQYF

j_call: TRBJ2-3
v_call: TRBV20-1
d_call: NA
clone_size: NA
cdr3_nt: TGCAGTGTTTTGCAGAGGGCCCGCACAGATACGCAGTATTTT
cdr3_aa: CSVLQRARTDTQYF

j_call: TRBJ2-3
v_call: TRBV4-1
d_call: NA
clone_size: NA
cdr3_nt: TGCGCCAGCAGCCTGAGGGGGCTAGCGCTTCCCACAGATACGCAGTATTTT
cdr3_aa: CASSLRGLALPTDTQYF

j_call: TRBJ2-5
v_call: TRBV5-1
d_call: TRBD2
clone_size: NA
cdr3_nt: TGCGCCAGCAGCGTCCCGGGCCTAGCGGGAGGGGAGACCCAGTACTTC
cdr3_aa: CASSVPGLAGGETQYF

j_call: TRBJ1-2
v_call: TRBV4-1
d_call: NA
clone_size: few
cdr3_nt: TGCGCCAGCAGCCAAGAGGAGGTAACCTATGGCTACACCTTC
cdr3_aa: CASSQEEVTYGYTF

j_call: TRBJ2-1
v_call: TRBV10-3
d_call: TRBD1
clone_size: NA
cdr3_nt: TGTGCCAGCTTAGACAGGGGGCAGGACAATGAGCAGTTCTTC
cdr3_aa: CASLDRGQDNEQFF

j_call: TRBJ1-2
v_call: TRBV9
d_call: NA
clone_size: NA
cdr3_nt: TGTGCCAGCAGCGTAGGGGTCAGGGAGAATGGCTACACCTTC
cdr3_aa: CASSVGVRENGYTF

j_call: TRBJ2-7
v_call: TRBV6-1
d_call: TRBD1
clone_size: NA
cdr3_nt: TGTGCCAGCAGTGAGAGGGACAGGGCGATCTACGAGCAGTACTTC
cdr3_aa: CASSERDRAIYEQYF

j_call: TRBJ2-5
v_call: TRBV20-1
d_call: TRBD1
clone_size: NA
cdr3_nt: TGCAGTGCAAAGACAGGGGTTGAGCAGTACTTC
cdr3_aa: CSAKTGVEQYF

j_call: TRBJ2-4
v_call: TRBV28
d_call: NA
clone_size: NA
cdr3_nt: TGTGCCAGCAGTTTATCGTTAAACATTCAGTACTTC
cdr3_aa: CASSLSLNIQYF

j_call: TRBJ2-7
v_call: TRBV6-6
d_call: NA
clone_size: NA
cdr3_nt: TGTGCCAGCAGACCGCCTCCCTACGAGCAGTACTTC
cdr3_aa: CASRPPPYEQYF

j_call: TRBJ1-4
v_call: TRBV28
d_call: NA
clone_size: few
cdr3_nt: TGTGCCAGCAGTTCCCCAGGGGCCGATGAAAAACTGTTTTTT
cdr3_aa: CASSSPGADEKLFF

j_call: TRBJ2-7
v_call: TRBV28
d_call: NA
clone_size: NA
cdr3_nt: TGTGCCAGCAGTTTACTGGTAGGGGTTGGGGAGCAGTACTTC
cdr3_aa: CASSLLVGVGEQYF

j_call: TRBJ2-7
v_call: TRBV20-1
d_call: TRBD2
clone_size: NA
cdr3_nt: TGCAGTGCTAGTGGGGGGGAGGGCCTAGTGAGGGAGCAGTACTTC
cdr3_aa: CSASGGEGLVREQYF

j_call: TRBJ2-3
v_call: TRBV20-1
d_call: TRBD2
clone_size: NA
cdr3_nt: TGCAGTGCTAGATCACCAGGACTAGCGGGAGGCACAGATACGCAGTATTTT
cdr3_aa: CSARSPGLAGGTDTQYF

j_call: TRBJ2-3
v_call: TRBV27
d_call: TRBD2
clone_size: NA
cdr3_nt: TGTGCCAGCAGTCCTACTAGCGGGAGTGTCACAGATACGCAGTATTTT
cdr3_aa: CASSPTSGSVTDTQYF

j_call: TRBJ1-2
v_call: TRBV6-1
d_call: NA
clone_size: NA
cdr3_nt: TGTGCCAGCAGTGAAATAGACACCGGCACCTTC
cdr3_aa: CASSEIDTGTF

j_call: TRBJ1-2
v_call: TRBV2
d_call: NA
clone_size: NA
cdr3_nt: TGTGCCAGCACTGACCCCGGGGGCTCCGACTATGGCTACACCTTC
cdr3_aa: CASTDPGGSDYGYTF

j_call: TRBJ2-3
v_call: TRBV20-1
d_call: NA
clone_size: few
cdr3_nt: TGCAGTGCTTTCGATTACGACACCAACCTAGGGGATACGCAGTATTTT
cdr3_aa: CSAFDYDTNLGDTQYF

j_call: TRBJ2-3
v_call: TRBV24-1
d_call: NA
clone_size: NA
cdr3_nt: TGTGCCACCAGATCGGCATCCGGGGATACGCAGTATTTT
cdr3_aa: CATRSASGDTQYF

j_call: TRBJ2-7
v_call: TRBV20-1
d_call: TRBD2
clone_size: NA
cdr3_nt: TGCAGTGCTACCGGAGGGACTAGCGAACGTGGGTCGTACTTC
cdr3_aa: CSATGGTSERGSYF

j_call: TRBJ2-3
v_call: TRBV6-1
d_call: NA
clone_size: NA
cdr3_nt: TGTGCCAGCCAGAATGTCGGACGTCGTCGCACAGATACGCAGTATTTT
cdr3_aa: CASQNVGRRRTDTQYF

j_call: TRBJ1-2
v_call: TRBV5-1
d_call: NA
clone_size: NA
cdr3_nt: TGCGCCAGCAGCTTGGGATGGATTGACTATGGCTACACCTTC
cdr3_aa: CASSLGWIDYGYTF

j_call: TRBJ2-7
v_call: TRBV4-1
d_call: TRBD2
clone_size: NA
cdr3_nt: TGCGCCAGCAGCCAAGATAGGACTAGCGGGGGACATGAGCAGTACTTC
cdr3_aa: CASSQDRTSGGHEQYF

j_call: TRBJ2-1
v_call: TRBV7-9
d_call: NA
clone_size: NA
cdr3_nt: TGTGCCAGCAGCTTAGCGCTATCAGATGAGGAATCGTTCTTC
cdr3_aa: CASSLALSDEESFF

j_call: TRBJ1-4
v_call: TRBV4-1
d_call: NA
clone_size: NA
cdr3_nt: TGCGCCAGCAGCCAAGTGGGGGGTTCGGAAAAACTGTTTTTT
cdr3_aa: CASSQVGGSEKLFF

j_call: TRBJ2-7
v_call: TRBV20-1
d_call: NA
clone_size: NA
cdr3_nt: TGCAGTGCTCCCGTCAGGGGAAGCTCCTACGAGCAGTACTTC
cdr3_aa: CSAPVRGSSYEQYF

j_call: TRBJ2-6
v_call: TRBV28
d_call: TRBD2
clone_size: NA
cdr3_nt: TGTGCCACCCTCACGGCTAGCGGACGCTCTGGGGCCAACGTCCTGACTTTC
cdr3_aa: CATLTASGRSGANVLTF

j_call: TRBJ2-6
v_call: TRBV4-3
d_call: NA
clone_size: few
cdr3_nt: TGCGCCAGCAGCCAAGACCGGACAGTCTCTGGGGCCAACGTCCTGACTTTC
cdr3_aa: CASSQDRTVSGANVLTF

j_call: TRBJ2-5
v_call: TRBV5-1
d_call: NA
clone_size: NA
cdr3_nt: TGCGCCAGCAGCTTGGCCTTGGACAGACAGACCCAGTACTTC
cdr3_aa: CASSLALDRQTQYF

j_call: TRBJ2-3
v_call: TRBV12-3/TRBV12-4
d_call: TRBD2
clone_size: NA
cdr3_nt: TGTGCCAGCAGTTTTAAGGGACTAGCTAGGTTGACAGATACGCAGTATTTT
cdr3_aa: CASSFKGLARLTDTQYF

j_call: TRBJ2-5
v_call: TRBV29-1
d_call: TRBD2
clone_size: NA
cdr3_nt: TGCAGCGTTGAAGTTAGCGGGGGTGAGCAGTACTTC
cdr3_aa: CSVEVSGGEQYF

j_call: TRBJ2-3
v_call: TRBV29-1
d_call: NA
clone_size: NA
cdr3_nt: TGCAGCGTTCCGGGGGCCCGCACAGATACGCAGTATTTT
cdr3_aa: CSVPGARTDTQYF

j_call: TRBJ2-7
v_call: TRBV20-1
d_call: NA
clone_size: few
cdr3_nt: TGCAGTGCTAGAGATTTAGGGGGGGCCGACGAGCAGTACTTC
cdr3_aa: CSARDLGGADEQYF

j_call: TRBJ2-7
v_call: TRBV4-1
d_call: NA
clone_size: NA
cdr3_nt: TGCGCCAGCAGCCCCAAGGGCCTTACAGGGAGGAACGAGCAGTACTTC
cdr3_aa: CASSPKGLTGRNEQYF

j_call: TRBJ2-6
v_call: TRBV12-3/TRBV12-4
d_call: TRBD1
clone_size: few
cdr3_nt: TGTGCCAGCAGTTTAGACCAGGGGGCTGGGGCCAACGTCCTGACTTTC
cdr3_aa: CASSLDQGAGANVLTF

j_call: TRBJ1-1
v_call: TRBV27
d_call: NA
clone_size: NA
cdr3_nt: TGTGCCAGCAGTTCGGCGAAAGGTGAGGGCACTGAAGCTTTCTTT
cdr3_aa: CASSSAKGEGTEAFF

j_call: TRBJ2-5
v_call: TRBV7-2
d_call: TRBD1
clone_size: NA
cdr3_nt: TGTGCCAGCAGCATAAAGCCGGGACAGGCAAGCGATGAGCAGTACTTC
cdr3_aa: CASSIKPGQASDEQYF

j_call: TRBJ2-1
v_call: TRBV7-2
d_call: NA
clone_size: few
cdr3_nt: TGTGCCAGCAGCTTACGGGCGTTCTCCTACAATGAGCAGTTCTTC
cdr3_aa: CASSLRAFSYNEQFF

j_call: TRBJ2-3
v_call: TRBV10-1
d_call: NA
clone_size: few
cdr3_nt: TGCGCCAGCAGTGTGGGAACCCCGGGGACAGATACGCAGTATTTT
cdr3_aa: CASSVGTPGTDTQYF

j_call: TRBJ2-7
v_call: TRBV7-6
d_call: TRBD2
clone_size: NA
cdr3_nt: TGTGCCAGCAGCTTAGGGGACGTAGCGGGAGGGGACGAGCAGTACTTC
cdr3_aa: CASSLGDVAGGDEQYF

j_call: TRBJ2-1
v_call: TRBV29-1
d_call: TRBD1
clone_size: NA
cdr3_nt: TGCAGCGTTGAAGGCCAGGACAGGTACAATGAGCAGTTCTTC
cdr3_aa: CSVEGQDRYNEQFF

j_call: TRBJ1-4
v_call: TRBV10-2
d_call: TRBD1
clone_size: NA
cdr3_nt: TGCGCCAGCAGTGAACCCCAAGGACAGGGGGCGCTTGAAAAACTGTTTTTT
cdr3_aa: CASSEPQGQGALEKLFF

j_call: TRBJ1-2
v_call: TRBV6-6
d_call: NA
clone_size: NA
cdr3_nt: TGTGCCAGCAGTTCCCCCACAGGGATCTATGGCTACACCTTC
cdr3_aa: CASSSPTGIYGYTF

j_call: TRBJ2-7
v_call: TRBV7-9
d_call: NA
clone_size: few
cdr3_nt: TGTGCCAGCAGCTTAAATGACAGAGGCTACGAGCAGTACTTC
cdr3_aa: CASSLNDRGYEQYF

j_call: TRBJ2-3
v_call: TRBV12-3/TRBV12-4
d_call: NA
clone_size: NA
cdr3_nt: TGTGCCAGCAGTTTGCTAGTGGGATCCGCAGATACGCAGTATTTT
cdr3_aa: CASSLLVGSADTQYF

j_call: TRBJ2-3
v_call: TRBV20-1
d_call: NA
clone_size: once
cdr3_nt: TGCAGTGCGCTCCGGGACTCAGATACGCAGTATTTT
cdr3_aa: CSALRDSDTQYF

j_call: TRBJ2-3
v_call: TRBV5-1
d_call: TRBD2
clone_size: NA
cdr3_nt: TGCGCCAGCAGCAGCCGGACTAGCGGAAGCACAGATACGCGGTATTTT
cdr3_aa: CASSSRTSGSTDTRYF

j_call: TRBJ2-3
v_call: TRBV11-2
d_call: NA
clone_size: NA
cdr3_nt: TGTGCCAGCAGCCTCCGGGCGACCAGCACAGATACGCAGTATTTT
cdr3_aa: CASSLRATSTDTQYF

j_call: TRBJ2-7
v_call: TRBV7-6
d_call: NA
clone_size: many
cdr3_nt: TGTGCCAGCAGCCCCGCCTACGACGAGCAGTACTTC
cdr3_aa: CASSPAYDEQYF

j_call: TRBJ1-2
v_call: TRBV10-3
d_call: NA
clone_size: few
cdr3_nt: TGTGCCATCATGGACCACTTTGGCTACACCTTC
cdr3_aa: CAIMDHFGYTF

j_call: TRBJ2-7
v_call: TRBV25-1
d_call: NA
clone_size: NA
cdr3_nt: TGTGCCAGCAGTGATGACTTTAGGGGATACGAGCAGTACTTC
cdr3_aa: CASSDDFRGYEQYF

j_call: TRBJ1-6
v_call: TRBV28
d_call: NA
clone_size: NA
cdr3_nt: TGTGCCAGCAGCATACAGGTAGACTCCTATAATTCACCCCTCCACTTT
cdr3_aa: CASSIQVDSYNSPLHF

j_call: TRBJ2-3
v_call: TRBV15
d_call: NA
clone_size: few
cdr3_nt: TGTGCCACCAGCAAAGGGTTACGAGATACGCAGTATTTT
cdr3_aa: CATSKGLRDTQYF

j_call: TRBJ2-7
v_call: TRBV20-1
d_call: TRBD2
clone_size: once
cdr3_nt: TGCAGTGCTGGGGGGCTAGCGGGAGTGTACAATGCGCAGTACTTC
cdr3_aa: CSAGGLAGVYNAQYF